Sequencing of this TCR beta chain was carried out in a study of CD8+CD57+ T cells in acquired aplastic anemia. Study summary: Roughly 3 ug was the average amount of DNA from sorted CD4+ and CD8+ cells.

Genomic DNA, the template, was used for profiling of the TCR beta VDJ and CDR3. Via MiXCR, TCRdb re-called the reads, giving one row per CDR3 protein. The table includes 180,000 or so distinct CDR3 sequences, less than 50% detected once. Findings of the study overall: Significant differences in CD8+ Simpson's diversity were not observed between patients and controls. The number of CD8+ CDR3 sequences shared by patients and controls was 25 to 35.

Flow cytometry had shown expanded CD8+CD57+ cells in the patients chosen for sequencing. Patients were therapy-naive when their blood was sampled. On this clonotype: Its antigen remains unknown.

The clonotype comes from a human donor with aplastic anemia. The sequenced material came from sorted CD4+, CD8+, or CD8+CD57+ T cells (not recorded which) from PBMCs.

In DNA form, the CDR3 reads TGTGCCAGTAGTTTCCGGGGGACAGATACGCAGTATTTT. Translation: CASSFRGTDTQYF. The J gene is TRBJ2-3, the V gene TRBV19; possible D gene TRBD2, 6 bases. The CDR3 length is 13 residues. CDR1 is LNHDA, CDR2 SQIVND, per germline (reference sequence). The V gene lost 5 bases and the J gene lost 3 bases, with 9 bases spanning the gap. The entire variable domain, with the rest obtained from reference TRBV19 and TRBJ2-3, is as follows: DGGITQSPKYLFRKEGQNVTLSCEQNLNHDAMYWYRQDPGQGLRLIYYSQIVNDFQKGDIAEGYSVSREKKESFPLTVTSAQKNPTAFYLCASSFRGTDTQYFGPGTRLTVL.